These T cell receptor beta chains were read from a single sample in a study of cytomegalovirus exposure and HLA in healthy donors. Using immunoSEQ multiplex PCR, the repertoire was profiled, and TCRdb retains in-frame clones only, with some absent. The sample gives about 120,000 clones, about three quarters of which show up once; over 0.9% is in the top ten. Sequencing was done on a sample of PBMCs. These receptors were collected from a human donor in good health. Each CDR3 is given with its conserved first and last residue. Fields, in order: D gene, clone size, J gene, V gene, CDR3 protein, CDR3 DNA. The D gene is left open where the match is weak. Rows may omit the clone size; those that give it use once, few, many or a size class.

>-|-|TRBJ1-2|TRBV14
CASSQARNYGYTF
TGTGCCAGCAGCCAAGCCAGGAACTATGGCTACACCTTC
>-|-|TRBJ1-5|TRBV28
CASAGVNQPQHF
TGTGCCAGCGCAGGGGTGAACCAGCCCCAGCATTTT
>TRBD1|once|TRBJ2-6|TRBV5-1
CASSSGTGGFTGANVLTF
TGCGCCAGCAGCTCCGGGACAGGGGGCTTCACTGGGGCCAACGTCCTGACTTTC
>TRBD2|-|TRBJ2-7|TRBV6-1
CASSETRGGAYEQYF
TGTGCCAGCAGTGAAACTCGCGGGGGGGCCTACGAGCAGTACTTC
>-|once|TRBJ1-5|TRBV7-3
CASSSNLTGVNQPQHF
TGTGCCAGCAGCTCAAACCTGACAGGCGTCAATCAGCCCCAGCATTTT
>TRBD1|-|TRBJ1-2|TRBV9
CASSVGGQGTYGYTF
TGTGCCAGCAGCGTTGGGGGACAGGGAACCTATGGCTACACCTTC
>TRBD2|few|TRBJ2-1|TRBV6-6
CASRWGTSQFF
TGTGCCAGCAGGTGGGGGACTAGCCAGTTCTTC
>-|-|TRBJ1-1|TRBV6-5
CASSYFRTWNTEAFF
TGTGCCAGCAGTTACTTTAGGACATGGAACACTGAAGCTTTCTTT
>TRBD2|few|TRBJ2-5|TRBV6-5
CASSAVAGSQETQYF
TGTGCCAGCAGTGCCGTAGCGGGGAGCCAAGAGACCCAGTACTTC
>-|-|TRBJ2-3|TRBV2
CASSEWRKSTDTQYF
TGTGCCAGCAGTGAGTGGCGGAAGAGCACAGATACGCAGTATTTT
>TRBD2|-|TRBJ2-1|TRBV25-1
CASSVTGGHNEQFF
TGTGCCAGCAGTGTAACGGGGGGGCACAATGAGCAGTTCTTC
>-|few|TRBJ2-2|TRBV7-6
CASSLAPLNTGELFF
TGTGCCAGCAGCTTAGCCCCCCTAAACACCGGGGAGCTGTTTTTT
>-|few|TRBJ1-6|TRBV6-1
CASGEGDSPLHF
TGTGCCAGCGGGGAGGGTGATTCACCCCTCCACTTT
>-|once|TRBJ2-4|TRBV4-1
CASSQEGGGDGSQYF
TGCGCCAGCAGCCAAGAGGGCGGGGGCGACGGGTCTCAGTACTTC
>-|-|TRBJ1-2|TRBV18
CASSPPFSGNGYTF
TGTGCCAGCTCACCACCGTTTTCCGGGAATGGCTACACCTTC
>-|-|TRBJ1-1|TRBV19
CASRKGLGGVIEAFF
TGTGCCAGTAGAAAGGGGCTAGGGGGGGTCATCGAAGCTTTCTTT
>-|once|TRBJ1-3|TRBV5-1
CASSLYGYSSGNTIYF
TGCGCCAGCAGCTTGTACGGGTATAGCTCTGGAAACACCATATATTTT
>TRBD1|few|TRBJ1-4|TRBV5-5
CASSLEVGGKGEKLFF
TGTGCCAGCAGCTTAGAGGTAGGGGGCAAAGGTGAAAAACTGTTTTTT
>TRBD1|-|TRBJ2-5|TRBV5-1
CASSSRTGGVETQYF
TGCGCCAGCAGCTCCCGGACAGGGGGCGTCGAGACCCAGTACTTC
>-|few|TRBJ1-2|TRBV5-6
CASSSPANYGYTF
TGTGCCAGCAGCTCGCCAGCTAACTATGGCTACACCTTC
>-|-|TRBJ1-2|TRBV2
CASSPDRLWAF
TGTGCCAGCAGTCCCGACAGGTTATGGGCCTTC
>-|-|TRBJ1-3|TRBV7-9
CASSPGGGNTIYF
TGTGCCAGCAGCCCGGGCGGGGGAAACACCATATATTTT
>-|-|TRBJ2-7|TRBV14
CASRNRGGHEQYF
TGTGCCAGCAGGAACAGGGGGGGGCACGAGCAGTACTTC
>-|-|TRBJ1-6|TRBV14
CASSQETRVAYSYNSPLHF
TGTGCCAGCAGCCAAGAGACCCGGGTAGCATACTCCTATAATTCACCCCTCCACTTT
>TRBD1|few|TRBJ1-1|TRBV5-6
CASSLGTGGIVKAFF
TGTGCCAGCAGCTTGGGGACAGGGGGCATCGTGAAGGCTTTCTTT
>TRBD1|few|TRBJ1-2|TRBV5-5
CASSFEGQGTGGYTF
TGTGCCAGCAGCTTTGAAGGACAGGGTACCGGGGGCTACACCTTC
>TRBD2|-|TRBJ2-2|TRBV9
CASSDHGRGAGELFF
TGTGCCAGCAGCGATCACGGGCGGGGGGCCGGGGAGCTGTTTTTT
>-|few|TRBJ1-4|TRBV7-7
CASSLGGGNEKLFF
TGTGCTAGCAGCTTAGGAGGGGGTAATGAAAAACTGTTTTTT
>TRBD1|-|TRBJ2-2|TRBV27
CASKSGTGVTGELFF
TGTGCCAGCAAGTCCGGGACAGGAGTCACCGGGGAGCTGTTTTTT
>TRBD2|-|TRBJ2-2|TRBV6-4
CASSGGGATGELFF
TGTGCCAGCAGTGGCGGGGGGGCCACCGGGGAGCTGTTTTTT
>-|-|TRBJ1-6|TRBV28
CASSLVQGGNSPLHF
TGTGCCAGCAGTTTAGTTCAGGGTGGAAATTCACCCCTCCACTTT
>-|-|TRBJ1-2|TRBV5-5
CASSSPGEGDGYTF
TGTGCCAGCAGCTCCCCTGGGGAGGGAGATGGCTACACCTTC
>-|few|TRBJ1-1|TRBV6-1
CASSEDRVNTEAFF
TGTGCCAGCAGTGAAGACCGAGTGAACACTGAAGCTTTCTTT
>TRBD1|few|TRBJ2-2|TRBV12-5
CASGFFPGTGNTGELFF
TGTGCTAGTGGCTTTTTTCCCGGGACAGGGAACACCGGGGAGCTGTTTTTT
>TRBD2|-|TRBJ2-1|TRBV9
CASSGLTSGDYNEQFF
TGTGCCAGCAGCGGATTGACTAGCGGGGATTACAATGAGCAGTTCTTC
>-|-|TRBJ1-6|TRBV5-1
CASSLEWTANSPLHF
TGCGCCAGCAGCTTGGAGTGGACAGCTAATTCACCCCTCCACTTT
>-|-|TRBJ2-1|TRBV18
CASSPPAAATYNEQFF
TGTGCCAGCTCACCACCTGCAGCGGCCACCTACAATGAGCAGTTCTTC
>TRBD2|-|TRBJ2-7|TRBV19
CATGSGTKLSEQYF
TGTGCCACAGGATCAGGGACTAAGCTCAGCGAGCAGTACTTC
>-|-|TRBJ1-5|TRBV18
CASSPRGDQPQHF
TGTGCCAGCTCACCCAGGGGAGATCAGCCCCAGCATTTT
>TRBD1|medium-sized|TRBJ2-7|TRBV6-1
CASSEGTGGSYEQYF
TGTGCCAGCAGTGAAGGGACAGGGGGCTCCTACGAGCAGTACTTC
>TRBD1|-|TRBJ1-1|TRBV6-5
CASSLDRGRAFF
TGTGCCAGCAGTCTTGACAGGGGAAGGGCTTTCTTT
>TRBD1|-|TRBJ2-2|TRBV7-9
CASSLTGQGKANTGELFF
TGTGCCAGCAGCCTTACCGGACAGGGAAAGGCGAACACCGGGGAGCTGTTTTTT
>TRBD2|-|TRBJ2-7|TRBV11-2
CASRSGLADTYEQYF
TGTGCCAGCAGATCGGGACTAGCGGACACCTACGAGCAGTACTTC